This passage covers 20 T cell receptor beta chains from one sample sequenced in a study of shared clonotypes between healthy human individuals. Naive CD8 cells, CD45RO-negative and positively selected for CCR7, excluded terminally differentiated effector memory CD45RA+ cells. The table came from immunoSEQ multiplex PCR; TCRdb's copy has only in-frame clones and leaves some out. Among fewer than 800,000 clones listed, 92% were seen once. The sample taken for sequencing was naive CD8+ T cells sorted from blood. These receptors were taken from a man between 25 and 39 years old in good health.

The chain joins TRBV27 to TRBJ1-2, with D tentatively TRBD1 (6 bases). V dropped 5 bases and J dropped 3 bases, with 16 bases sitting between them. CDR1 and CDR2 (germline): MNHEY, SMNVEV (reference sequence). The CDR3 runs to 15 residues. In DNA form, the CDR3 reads TGTGCCAGCAGTCCAACCAGGGGCCCTTACTATGGCTACACCTTC. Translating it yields CASSPTRGPYYGYTF.

The CDR3 nucleotides read TGTGCCATCAGTGACAACTCCTACGAGCAGTACTTC. Its translation is CAISDNSYEQYF. The chain couples TRBV10-3 to TRBJ2-7; D gene ambiguous. Looked up from germline, CDR1 is ENHRY and CDR2 is SYGVKD. The CDR3 extends over 12 amino acids. V was trimmed by 3 bases and J by 0 bases, leaving 3 bases between them.

The CDR3 coding sequence is TGTGCCAGCAGCTCCCGGGTCGATGGCTACACCTTC. Protein: CASSSRVDGYTF. The chain carries TRBV9 and TRBJ1-2, with no clear D. V shed 4 bases and J shed 6 bases, with 10 bases lying between them. Germline V gene lookup returns CDR1 SGDLS and CDR2 YYNGEE. The CDR3 is made up of 12 amino acids.

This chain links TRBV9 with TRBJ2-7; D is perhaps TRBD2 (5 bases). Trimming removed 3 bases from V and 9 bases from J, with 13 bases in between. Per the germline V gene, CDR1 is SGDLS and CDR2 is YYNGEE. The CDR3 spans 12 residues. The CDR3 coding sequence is TGTGCCAGCAGCGCGGACTCCACCGGGCAGTACTTC. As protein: CASSADSTGQYF.

For the CDR3, the DNA is TGTGCCAGCAGATCTAGCGGGAGCGGTGAGCAGTTCTTC. This gives the protein CASRSSGSGEQFF. This rearrangement joins TRBV2 to TRBJ2-1, with 10 bases that match TRBD2. CDR1 is SNHLY, CDR2 FYNNEI, per germline. CDR3 length: 13 amino acids. V lost 6 bases and J lost 9; bases outside the gene matches: 5. Looking up the rest from reference TRBV2 and TRBJ2-1 gives the full variable domain: EPEVTQTPSHQVTQMGQEVILRCVPISNHLYFYWYRQILGQKVEFLVSFYNNEISEKSEIFDDQFSVERPDGSNFTLKIRSTKLEDSAMYFCASRSSGSGEQFFGPGTRLTVL.

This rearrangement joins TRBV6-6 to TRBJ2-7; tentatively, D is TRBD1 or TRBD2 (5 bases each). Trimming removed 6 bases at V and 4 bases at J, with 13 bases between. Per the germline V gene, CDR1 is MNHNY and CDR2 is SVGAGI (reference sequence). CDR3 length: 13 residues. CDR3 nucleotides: TGTGCCAGCAGCCCCGGGACCGCTTACGAGCAGTACTTC. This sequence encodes CASSPGTAYEQYF.

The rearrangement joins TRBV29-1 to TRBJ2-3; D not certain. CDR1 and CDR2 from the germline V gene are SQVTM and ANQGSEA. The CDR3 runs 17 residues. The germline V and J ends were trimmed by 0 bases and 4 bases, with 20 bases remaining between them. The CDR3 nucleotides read TGCAGCGTTGAAGACCCACGAGAGGCTCCTTTGGCAGATACGCAGTATTTT. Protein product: CSVEDPREAPLADTQYF.

The CDR3 spells CASSEGDGYTF. Here the CDR3 DNA reads TGTGCCAGCAGCGAGGGGGACGGCTACACCTTC. The rearrangement joins TRBV9 to TRBJ1-2; D might be TRBD1 (6 bases). CDR3 length: 11 residues. Germline CDR1 and CDR2: SGDLS and YYNGEE. V was trimmed by 3 bases and J by 8 bases, leaving 8 bases between them.

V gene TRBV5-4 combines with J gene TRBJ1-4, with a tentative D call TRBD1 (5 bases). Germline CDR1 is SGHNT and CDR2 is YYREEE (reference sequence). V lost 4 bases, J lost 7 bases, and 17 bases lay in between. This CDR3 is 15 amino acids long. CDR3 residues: CASSIRGSTAEKLFF. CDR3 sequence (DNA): TGTGCCAGCAGCATAAGGGGATCAACGGCTGAAAAACTGTTTTTT. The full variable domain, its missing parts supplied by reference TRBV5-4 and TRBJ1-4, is ETGVTQSPTHLIKTRGQQVTLRCSSQSGHNTVSWYQQALGQGPQFIFQYYREEENGRGNFPPRFSGLQFPNYSSELNVNALELDDSALYLCASSIRGSTAEKLFFGSGTQLSVL.

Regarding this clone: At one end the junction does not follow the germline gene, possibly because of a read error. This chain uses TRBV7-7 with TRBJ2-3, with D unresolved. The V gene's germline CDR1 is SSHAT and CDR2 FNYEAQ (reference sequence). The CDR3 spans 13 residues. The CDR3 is CASSSTGTDTQYF. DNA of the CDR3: TGTGCTAGCAGTTCGACTGGCACAGATACGCAGTATTTT.

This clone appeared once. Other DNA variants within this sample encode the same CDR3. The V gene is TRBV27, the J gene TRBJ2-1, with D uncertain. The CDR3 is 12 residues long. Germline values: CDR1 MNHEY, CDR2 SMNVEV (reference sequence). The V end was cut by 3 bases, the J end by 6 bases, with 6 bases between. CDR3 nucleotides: TGTGCCAGCAGTTTTTTGGGCAATGAGCAGTTCTTC. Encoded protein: CASSFLGNEQFF.

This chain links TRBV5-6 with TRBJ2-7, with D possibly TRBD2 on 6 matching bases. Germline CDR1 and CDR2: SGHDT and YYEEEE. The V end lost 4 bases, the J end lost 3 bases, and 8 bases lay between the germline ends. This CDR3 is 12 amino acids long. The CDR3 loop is CASSQGGYEQYF. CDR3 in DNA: TGTGCCAGCAGCCAGGGAGGCTACGAGCAGTACTTC. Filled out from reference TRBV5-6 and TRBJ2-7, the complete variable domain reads DAGVTQSPTHLIKTRGQQVTLRCSPKSGHDTVSWYQQALGQGPQFIFQYYEEEERQRGNFPDRFSGHQFPNYSSELNVNALLLGDSALYLCASSQGGYEQYFGPGTRLTVT.

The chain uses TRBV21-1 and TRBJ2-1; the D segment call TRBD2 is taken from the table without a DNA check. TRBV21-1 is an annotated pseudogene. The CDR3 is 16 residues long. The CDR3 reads CASSANSRCSIDEQFF. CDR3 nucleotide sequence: TGTGCCAGCAGTGCGAATTCTAGATGTTCCATTGATGAGCAGTTCTTC.

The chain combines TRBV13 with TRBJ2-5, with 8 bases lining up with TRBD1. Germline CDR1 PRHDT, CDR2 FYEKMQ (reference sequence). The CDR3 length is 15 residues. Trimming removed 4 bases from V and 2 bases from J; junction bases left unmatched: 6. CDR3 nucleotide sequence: TGTGCCAGCAGCTCCCGACGACAGGGGCAAGAGACCCAGTACTTC. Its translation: CASSSRRQGQETQYF.

The CDR3 bases are TGTGCCACCAGCAGAACAGACGGGATAGCCAAAAACATTCAGTACTTC. This sequence encodes CATSRTDGIAKNIQYF. V is TRBV15 and J is TRBJ2-4; perhaps TRBD2 as D (5 bases). Trimming shortened V by 2 bases and J by 0 bases, and 11 bases separated the two germline ends. Germline CDR1 is LNHNV and CDR2 is YYDKDF (reference sequence). There are 16 residues in the CDR3.

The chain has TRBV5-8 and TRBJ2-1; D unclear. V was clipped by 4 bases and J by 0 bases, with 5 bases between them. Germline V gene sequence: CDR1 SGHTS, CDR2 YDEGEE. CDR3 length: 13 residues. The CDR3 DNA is TGTGCCAGCAGCGATTACTCCTACAATGAGCAGTTCTTC. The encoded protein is CASSDYSYNEQFF.

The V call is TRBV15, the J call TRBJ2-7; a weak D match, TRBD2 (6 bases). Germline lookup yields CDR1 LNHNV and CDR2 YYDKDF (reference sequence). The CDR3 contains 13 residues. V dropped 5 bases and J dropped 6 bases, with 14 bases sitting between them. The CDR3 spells CATSGNSGSEQYF. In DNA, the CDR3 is TGTGCCACCAGCGGTAATAGCGGATCCGAGCAGTACTTC.

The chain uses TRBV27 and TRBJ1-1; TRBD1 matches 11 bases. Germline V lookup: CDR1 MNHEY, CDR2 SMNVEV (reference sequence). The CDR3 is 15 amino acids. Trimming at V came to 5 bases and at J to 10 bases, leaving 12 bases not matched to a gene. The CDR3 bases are TGTGCCAGCAGTCCATGGACAGGGGGCGGACAAGGAGCTTTCTTT. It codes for CASSPWTGGGQGAFF.

The CDR3 bases are TGTGCCAGCAGCCACCCCGACAGGGGAGTGGAAGCTTTCTTT. Protein sequence: CASSHPDRGVEAFF. V is TRBV7-9 and J is TRBJ1-1; 8 nucleotides line up with TRBD1. CDR3 length: 14 residues. V lost 5 bases to trimming and J lost 8 bases; unmatched junction nucleotides: 10. Germline CDR1 is SEHNR and CDR2 is FQNEAQ (reference sequence). Filled out from reference TRBV7-9 and TRBJ1-1, the complete variable domain reads DTGVSQNPRHKITKRGQNVTFRCDPISEHNRLYWYRQTLGQGPEFLTYFQNEAQLEKSRLLSDRFSAERPKGSFSTLEIQRTEQGDSAMYLCASSHPDRGVEAFFGQGTRLTVV.

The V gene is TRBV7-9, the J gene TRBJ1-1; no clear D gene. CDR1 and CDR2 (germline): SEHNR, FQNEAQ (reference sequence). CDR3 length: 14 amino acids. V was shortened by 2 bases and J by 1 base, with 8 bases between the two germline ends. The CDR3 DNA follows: TGTGCCAGCAGCTTAATACAGCCGAACACTGAAGCTTTCTTT. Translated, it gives CASSLIQPNTEAFF.